This record concerns one T cell receptor (beta chain) sequence. Its antigen is still unknown. No qualities accompany the bases; no much larger clone lies one base away. These data come from a study (dated by TCRdb to the early 2020s). Survey-level sequencing on the immunoSEQ platform was used to profile TCR beta chain repertoires. As for the authors' bioinformatics: CDR3 amino acid length spectratypes and V-J pairing frequencies were compared, and repertoire diversity was measured with the inverse Simpson index. To annotate clonotypes specific to SARS-CoV-2, CMV, influenza A and EBV, TCR beta CDR3 sequences were compared against VDJdb. TCRdb obtained this table from immuneACCESS and retained in-frame rearrangements with V and J assigned. These tables miss some clones; where compared with another copy, unresolved V genes account for less than half of the shortfall, and the remainder is unexplained. Clonal size and the V and J genes are those of that table, whereas D and trimming came from the DNA. The sample table holds some 68,000 clones, of which about 94% were seen once. The biggest ten clones account for around 4.6% of the sample.

CDR1 is given as SGHDN and CDR2 as FVKESK, both from the germline V gene. V drops 0 bases and J drops 7 bases, leaving 10 bases in between. The CDR3 spans 14 residues, from the cysteine through the phenylalanine. Of the read, only the CDR3 DNA is kept; its 42 bases are in frame from base 1. PBMCs were isolated from peripheral blood, and genomic DNA from unsorted PBMCs was used for TCR beta sequencing. Study-wide findings and limitations: Further investigation, including longitudinal sampling and assessment of a control group, is stated by the authors to be required.

This clonotype originated in a man between 35 and 55 years old with rheumatoid arthritis. Recombination joined TRBV14 with TRBJ2-1; the D gene lacks a confident call. The source material was PBMCs. The nucleotide sequence is TGTGCCAGCAGCCAAGAAAACATGAGGAATGAGCAGTTCTTC. Translated, this gives CASSQENMRNEQFF.